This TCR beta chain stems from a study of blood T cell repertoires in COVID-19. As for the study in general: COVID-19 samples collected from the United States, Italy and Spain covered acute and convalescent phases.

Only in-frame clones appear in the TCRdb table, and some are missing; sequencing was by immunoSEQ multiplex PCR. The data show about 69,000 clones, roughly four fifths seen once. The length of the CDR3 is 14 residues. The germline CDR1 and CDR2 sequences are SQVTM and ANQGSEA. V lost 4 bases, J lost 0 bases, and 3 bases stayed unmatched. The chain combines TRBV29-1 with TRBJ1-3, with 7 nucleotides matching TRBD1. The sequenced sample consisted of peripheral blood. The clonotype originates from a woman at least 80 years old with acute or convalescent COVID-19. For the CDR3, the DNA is TGCAGCGTTGGACAGGGCCCCTCTGGAAACACCATATATTTT. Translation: CSVGQGPSGNTIYF.